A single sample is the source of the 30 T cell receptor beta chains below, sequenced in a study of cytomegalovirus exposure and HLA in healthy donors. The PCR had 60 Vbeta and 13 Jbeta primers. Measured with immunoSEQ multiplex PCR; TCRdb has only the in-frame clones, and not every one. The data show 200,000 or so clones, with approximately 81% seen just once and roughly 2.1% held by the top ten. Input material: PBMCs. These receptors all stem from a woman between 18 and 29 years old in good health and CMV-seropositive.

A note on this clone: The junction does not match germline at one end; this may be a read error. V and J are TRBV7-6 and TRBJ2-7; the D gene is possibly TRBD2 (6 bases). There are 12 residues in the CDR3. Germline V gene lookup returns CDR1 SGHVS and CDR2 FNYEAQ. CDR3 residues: CASSRDSHEQYF. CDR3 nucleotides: TGTGCCAGCAGCCGGGACTCCCACGAGCAGTACTTC.

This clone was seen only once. The CDR3 nucleotides read TGTGCCAGCAGAGGACTAGCCGGGGAGCTGTTTTTT. It specifies CASRGLAGELFF. V is TRBV5-4 and J is TRBJ2-2; 7 bases are shared with TRBD2. The CDR3 is 12 amino acids. Germline loops: CDR1 SGHNT, CDR2 YYREEE (reference sequence). Unmatched junction bases numbered 1, after V lost 5 bases and J lost 6 bases.

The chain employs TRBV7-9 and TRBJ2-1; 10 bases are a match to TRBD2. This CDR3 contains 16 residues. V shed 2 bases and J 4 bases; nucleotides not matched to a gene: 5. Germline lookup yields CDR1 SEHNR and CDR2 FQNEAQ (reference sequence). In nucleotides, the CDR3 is TGTGCCAGCAGCTTACATCTAGCGGGGGTTTACAATGAGCAGTTCTTC. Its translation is CASSLHLAGVYNEQFF.

CDR3 loop: CASRGSGSYNEQFF. CDR3 nucleotide sequence: TGTGCCAGCCGTGGTTCGGGCTCCTACAATGAGCAGTTCTTC. V usage is TRBV5-6 and J usage is TRBJ2-1; D uncertain. The V gene lost 7 bases and the J gene lost 0 bases, with 11 bases spanning the gap. Looked up from germline, CDR1 is SGHDT and CDR2 is YYEEEE. CDR3 size: 14 residues. The full variable domain, completed using reference TRBV5-6 and TRBJ2-1, is DAGVTQSPTHLIKTRGQQVTLRCSPKSGHDTVSWYQQALGQGPQFIFQYYEEEERQRGNFPDRFSGHQFPNYSSELNVNALLLGDSALYLCASRGSGSYNEQFFGPGTRLTVL.

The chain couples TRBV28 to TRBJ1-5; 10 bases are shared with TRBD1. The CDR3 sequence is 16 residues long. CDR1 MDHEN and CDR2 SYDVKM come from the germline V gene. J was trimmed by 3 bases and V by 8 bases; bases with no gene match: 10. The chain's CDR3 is CASANPGTGANQPQHF. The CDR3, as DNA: TGTGCCAGCGCTAACCCCGGGACAGGGGCCAATCAGCCCCAGCATTTT.

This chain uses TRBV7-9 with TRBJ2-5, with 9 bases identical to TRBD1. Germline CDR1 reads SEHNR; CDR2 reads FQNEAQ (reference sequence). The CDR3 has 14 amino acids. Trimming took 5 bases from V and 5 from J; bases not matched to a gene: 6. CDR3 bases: TGTGCCAGCAGCCCAGCGACAGGGGGGGAGACCCAGTACTTC. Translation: CASSPATGGETQYF.

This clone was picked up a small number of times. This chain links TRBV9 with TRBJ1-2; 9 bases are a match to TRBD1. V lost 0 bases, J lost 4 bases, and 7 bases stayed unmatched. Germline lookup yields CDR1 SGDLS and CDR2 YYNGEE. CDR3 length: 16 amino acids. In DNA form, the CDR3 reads TGTGCCAGCAGCGTAGCTACAGGGGGCGCGAGCTATGGCTACACCTTC. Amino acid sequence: CASSVATGGASYGYTF.

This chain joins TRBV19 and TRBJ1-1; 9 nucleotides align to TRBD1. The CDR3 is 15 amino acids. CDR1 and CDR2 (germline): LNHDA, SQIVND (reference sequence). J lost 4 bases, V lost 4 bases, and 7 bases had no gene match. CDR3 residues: CASSTQQGAGTEAFF. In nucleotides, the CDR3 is TGTGCCAGTAGTACCCAACAGGGGGCAGGCACTGAAGCTTTCTTT.

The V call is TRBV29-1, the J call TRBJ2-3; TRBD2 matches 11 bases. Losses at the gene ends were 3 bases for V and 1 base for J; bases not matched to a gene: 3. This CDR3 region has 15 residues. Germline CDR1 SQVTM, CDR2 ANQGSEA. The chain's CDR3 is CSVDVTSGGTDTQYF. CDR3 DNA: TGCAGCGTTGACGTGACTAGCGGGGGCACAGATACGCAGTATTTT.

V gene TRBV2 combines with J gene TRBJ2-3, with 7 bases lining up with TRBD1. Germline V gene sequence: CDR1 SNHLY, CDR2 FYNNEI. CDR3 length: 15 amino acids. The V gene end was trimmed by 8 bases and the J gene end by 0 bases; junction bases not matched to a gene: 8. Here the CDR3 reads CASQKRGPSTDTQYF. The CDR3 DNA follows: TGTGCCAGCCAGAAGAGGGGGCCTAGCACAGATACGCAGTATTTT. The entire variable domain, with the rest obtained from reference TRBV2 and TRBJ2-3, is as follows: EPEVTQTPSHQVTQMGQEVILRCVPISNHLYFYWYRQILGQKVEFLVSFYNNEISEKSEIFDDQFSVERPDGSNFTLKIRSTKLEDSAMYFCASQKRGPSTDTQYFGPGTRLTVL.

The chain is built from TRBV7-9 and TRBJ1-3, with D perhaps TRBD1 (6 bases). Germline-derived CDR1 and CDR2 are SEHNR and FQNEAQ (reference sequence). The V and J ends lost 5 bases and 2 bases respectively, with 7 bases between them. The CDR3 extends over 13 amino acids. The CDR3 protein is CASSRGTGNTIYF. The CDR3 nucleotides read TGTGCCAGCAGCAGGGGGACTGGAAACACCATATATTTT. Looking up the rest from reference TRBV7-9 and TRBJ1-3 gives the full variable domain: DTGVSQNPRHKITKRGQNVTFRCDPISEHNRLYWYRQTLGQGPEFLTYFQNEAQLEKSRLLSDRFSAERPKGSFSTLEIQRTEQGDSAMYLCASSRGTGNTIYFGEGSWLTVV.

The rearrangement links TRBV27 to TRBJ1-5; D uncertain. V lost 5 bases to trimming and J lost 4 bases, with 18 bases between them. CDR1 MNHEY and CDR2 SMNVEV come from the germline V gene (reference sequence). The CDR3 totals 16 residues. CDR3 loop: CASSAVALRSNQPQHF. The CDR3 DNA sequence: TGTGCCAGCAGTGCTGTCGCCCTCAGGTCGAATCAGCCCCAGCATTTT.

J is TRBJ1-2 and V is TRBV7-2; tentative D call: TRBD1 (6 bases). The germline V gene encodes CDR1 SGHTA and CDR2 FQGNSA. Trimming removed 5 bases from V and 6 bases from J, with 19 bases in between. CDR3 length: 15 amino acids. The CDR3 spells CASSPQGLGTHGYTF. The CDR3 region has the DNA TGTGCCAGCAGCCCCCAGGGGTTGGGAACGCATGGCTACACCTTC.

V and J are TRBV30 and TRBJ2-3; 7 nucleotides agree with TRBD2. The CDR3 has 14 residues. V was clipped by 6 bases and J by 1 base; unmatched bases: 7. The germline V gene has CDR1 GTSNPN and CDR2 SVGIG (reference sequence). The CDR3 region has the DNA TGTGCCTGCCTCTCGGCGGGGGGCACAGATACGCAGTATTTT. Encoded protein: CACLSAGGTDTQYF.

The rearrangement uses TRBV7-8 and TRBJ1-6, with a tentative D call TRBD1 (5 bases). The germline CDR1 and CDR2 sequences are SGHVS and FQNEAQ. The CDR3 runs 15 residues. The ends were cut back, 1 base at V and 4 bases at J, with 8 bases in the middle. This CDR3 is CASSLERQYNSPLHF. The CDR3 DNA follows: TGTGCCAGCAGCTTAGAGAGACAGTATAATTCACCCCTCCACTTT.

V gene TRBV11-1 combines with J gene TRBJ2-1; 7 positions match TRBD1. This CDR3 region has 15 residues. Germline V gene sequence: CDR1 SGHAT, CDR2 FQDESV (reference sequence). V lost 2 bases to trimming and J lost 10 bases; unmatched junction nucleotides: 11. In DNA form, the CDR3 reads TGTGCCAGCAGCTTAAACGCTAACAGGGGAATCGAGCAGTTCTTC. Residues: CASSLNANRGIEQFF.

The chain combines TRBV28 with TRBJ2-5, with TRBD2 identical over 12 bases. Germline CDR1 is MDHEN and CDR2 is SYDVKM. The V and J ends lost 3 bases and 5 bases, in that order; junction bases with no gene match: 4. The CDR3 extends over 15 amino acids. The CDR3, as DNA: TGTGCCAGCAGTTTTACTAGCGGGGGGTTTGAGACCCAGTACTTC. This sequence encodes CASSFTSGGFETQYF.

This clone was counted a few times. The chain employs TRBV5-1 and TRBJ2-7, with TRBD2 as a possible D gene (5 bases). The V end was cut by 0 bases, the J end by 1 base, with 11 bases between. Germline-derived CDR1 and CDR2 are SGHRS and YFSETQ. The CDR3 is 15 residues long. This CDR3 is CASSLAGVESYEQYF. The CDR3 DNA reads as TGCGCCAGCAGCTTGGCCGGGGTCGAGTCCTACGAGCAGTACTTC.

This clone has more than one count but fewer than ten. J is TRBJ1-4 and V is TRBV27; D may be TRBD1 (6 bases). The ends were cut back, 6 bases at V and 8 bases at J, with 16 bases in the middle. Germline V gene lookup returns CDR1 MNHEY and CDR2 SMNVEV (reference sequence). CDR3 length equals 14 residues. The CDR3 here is CASRGWQGNEKLFF. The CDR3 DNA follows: TGTGCCAGCAGGGGATGGCAGGGGAACGAAAAACTGTTTTTT.

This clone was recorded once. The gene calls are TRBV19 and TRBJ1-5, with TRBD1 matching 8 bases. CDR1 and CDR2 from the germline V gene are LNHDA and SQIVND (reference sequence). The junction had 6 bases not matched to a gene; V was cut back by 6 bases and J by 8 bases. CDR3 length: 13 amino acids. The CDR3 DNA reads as TGTGCCAGTAGCGGACAGGGAGGGGAGCCCCAGCATTTT. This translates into CASSGQGGEPQHF.

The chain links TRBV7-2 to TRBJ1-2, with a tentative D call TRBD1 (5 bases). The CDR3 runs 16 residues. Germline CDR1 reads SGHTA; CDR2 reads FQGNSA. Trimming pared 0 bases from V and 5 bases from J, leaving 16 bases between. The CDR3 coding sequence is TGTGCCAGCAGCTTAGCGACCCGACGGGGGACGTATGGCTACACCTTC. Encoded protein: CASSLATRRGTYGYTF.

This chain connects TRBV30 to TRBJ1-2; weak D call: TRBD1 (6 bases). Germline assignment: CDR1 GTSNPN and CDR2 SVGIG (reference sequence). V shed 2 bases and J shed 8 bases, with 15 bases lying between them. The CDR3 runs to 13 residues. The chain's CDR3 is CAWSWSGVNGYTF. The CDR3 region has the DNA TGTGCCTGGAGTTGGTCAGGGGTAAACGGCTACACCTTC.

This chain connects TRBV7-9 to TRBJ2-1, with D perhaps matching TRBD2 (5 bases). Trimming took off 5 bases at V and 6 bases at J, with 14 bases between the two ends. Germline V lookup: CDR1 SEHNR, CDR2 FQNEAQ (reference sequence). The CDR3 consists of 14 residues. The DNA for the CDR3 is TGTGCCAGCAGCATGCCGGGAAAGGCCAATGAGCAGTTCTTC. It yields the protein CASSMPGKANEQFF.

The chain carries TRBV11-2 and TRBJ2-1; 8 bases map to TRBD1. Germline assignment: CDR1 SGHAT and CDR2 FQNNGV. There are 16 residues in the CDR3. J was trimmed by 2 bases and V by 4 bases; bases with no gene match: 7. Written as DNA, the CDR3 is TGTGCCAGCAGCTCCTATGGACAGGGAACCTACAATGAGCAGTTCTTC. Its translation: CASSSYGQGTYNEQFF.

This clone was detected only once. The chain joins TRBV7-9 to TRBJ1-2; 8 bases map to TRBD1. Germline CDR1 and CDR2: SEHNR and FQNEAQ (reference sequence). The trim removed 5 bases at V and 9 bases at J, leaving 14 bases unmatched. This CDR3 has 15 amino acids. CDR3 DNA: TGTGCCAGCAGCCCCGGACAGGGCAGGCGGTTGAGCTACACCTTC. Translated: CASSPGQGRRLSYTF.

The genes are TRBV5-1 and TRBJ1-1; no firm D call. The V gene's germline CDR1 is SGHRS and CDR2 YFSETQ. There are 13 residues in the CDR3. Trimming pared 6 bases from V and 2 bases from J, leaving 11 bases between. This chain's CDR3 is CASKFSTNTEAFF. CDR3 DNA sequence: TGCGCCAGCAAATTCAGTACAAACACTGAAGCTTTCTTT.

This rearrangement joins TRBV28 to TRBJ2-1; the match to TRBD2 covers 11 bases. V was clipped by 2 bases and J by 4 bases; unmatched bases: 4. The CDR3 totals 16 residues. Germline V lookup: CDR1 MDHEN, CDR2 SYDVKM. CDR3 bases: TGTGCCAGCAGTTTAAGTGCTAGCGGGGGGTACAATGAGCAGTTCTTC. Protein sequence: CASSLSASGGYNEQFF. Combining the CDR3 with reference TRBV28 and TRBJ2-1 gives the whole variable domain DVKVTQSSRYLVKRTGEKVFLECVQDMDHENMFWYRQDPGLGLRLIYFSYDVKMKEKGDIPEGYSVSREKKERFSLILESASTNQTSMYLCASSLSASGGYNEQFFGPGTRLTVL.

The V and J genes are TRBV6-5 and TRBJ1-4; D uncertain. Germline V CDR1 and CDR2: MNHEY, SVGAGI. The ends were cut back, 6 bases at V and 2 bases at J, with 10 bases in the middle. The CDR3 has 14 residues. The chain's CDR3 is CASSPTVTNEKLFF. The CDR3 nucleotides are TGTGCCAGCAGCCCTACAGTGACTAATGAAAAACTGTTTTTT.

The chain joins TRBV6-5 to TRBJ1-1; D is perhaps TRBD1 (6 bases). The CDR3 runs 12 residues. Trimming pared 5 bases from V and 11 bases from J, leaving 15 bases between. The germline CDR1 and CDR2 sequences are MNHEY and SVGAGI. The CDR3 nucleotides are TGTGCCAGCAGTGCCGTGGGGGGGGCGGCTTTCTTT. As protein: CASSAVGGAAFF.

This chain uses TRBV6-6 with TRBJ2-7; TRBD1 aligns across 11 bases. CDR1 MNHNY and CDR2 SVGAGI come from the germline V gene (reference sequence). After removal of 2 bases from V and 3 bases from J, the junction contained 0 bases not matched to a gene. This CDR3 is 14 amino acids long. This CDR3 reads CASSYGTGGYEQYF. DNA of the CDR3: TGTGCCAGCAGTTACGGGACAGGGGGCTACGAGCAGTACTTC.